This T cell receptor beta chain is drawn from a study of T cells in localized non-small cell lung cancer. Findings and caveats of the study: Prolonged overall survival went with higher T cell density in the blood.

The count of this clone is one. Its antigen is still unknown. The repertoire was sequenced with immunoSEQ multiplex PCR; TCRdb's copy has only in-frame clones and lacks some. The sample has about 78,000 clones; roughly four fifths are singletons. The TCR was taken from a man between 40 and 69 years old with stage I lung adenocarcinoma. The material was peripheral blood, obtained before any cancer treatment.

The CDR3 region has the DNA TGTGCCAGCAGCTTGCTAGCGGGACTAAATGAGCAGTTCTTC. The encoded protein is CASSLLAGLNEQFF. V is TRBV7-9 and J is TRBJ2-1, with TRBD2 identical over 9 bases. This CDR3 region has 14 residues. CDR1 is SEHNR, CDR2 FQNEAQ, per germline (reference sequence). Germline trimming cut 3 bases from V and 7 bases from J; bases unmatched to any gene: 4.